A single TCR beta chain is shown here with its context. Sequencing was performed with immunoSEQ multiplex PCR; in TCRdb, only in-frame clones are kept and a portion is missing. The profile shows 200,000 to 300,000 clones, 80% to 90% of them singletons. This entry comes from a study of blood T cell repertoires in COVID-19. The overall study: PBMCs, B-cell-depleted T cells, or T cells were the source of the cDNA or gDNA that made up the material.

The receptor was derived from a man between 25 and 39 years old with active or convalescent COVID-19. Material: peripheral blood.

As DNA, the CDR3 is TGTGCCAGCAGTCCTGGACTTACGGAGGGCTACACCTTC. Translation: CASSPGLTEGYTF. The chain employs TRBV6-5 and TRBJ1-2; no clear D. This CDR3 is 13 amino acids long. Per the germline V gene, CDR1 is MNHEY and CDR2 is SVGAGI. V gave up 5 bases and J gave up 8 bases, with 15 bases separating them.